The 21 T cell receptor beta chains listed next were all sequenced from one sample in a study of T cells in Graves' hyperthyroidism and ophthalmopathy. The TCR beta CDR3 regions underwent amplification using RNA transcripts as the source. Researchers ran a first-round RT-PCR on the TCR CDR3 using the HTBI primer set. TCRdb recomputed calls from the multiplex PCR reads with MiXCR, one row per CDR3 protein. The sample records a few hundred thousand distinct CDR3 sequences, about 19% being singletons. The source material was blood. Receptors were obtained from a man aged 50-60 years with Graves' ophthalmopathy.

The gene calls are TRBV28 and TRBJ1-1; D perhaps matches TRBD1 (5 bases). The V and J ends lost 8 bases and 9 bases respectively, with 16 bases between them. Germline CDR1 reads MDHEN; CDR2 reads SYDVKM. The CDR3 has 12 residues. CDR3 nucleotide sequence: TGTGCCAGCCTGAGCGCGACAGCTAAAGCTTTCTTT. Amino acid sequence: CASLSATAKAFF.

The gene calls are TRBV3-1 and TRBJ2-6, with D possibly TRBD2 on 6 matching bases. Trimming shortened V by 4 bases and J by 2 bases, and 15 bases separated the two germline ends. The CDR3 extends over 17 amino acids. Germline assignment: CDR1 LGHDT and CDR2 YNNKEL (reference sequence). CDR3 loop: CASSRGTPEPGANVLTF. CDR3 in DNA: TGTGCCAGCAGCCGAGGGACTCCCGAACCTGGGGCCAACGTCCTGACTTTC.

This clonotype was seen at least ten times. CDR3: CASRRPGGANTEAFF. DNA for the CDR3: TGTGCCAGCAGGCGTCCAGGGGGCGCGAACACTGAAGCTTTCTTT. The gene calls are TRBV11-2 and TRBJ1-1; 8 nucleotides agree with TRBD1. J was trimmed by 1 base and V by 6 bases; bases with no gene match: 7. Looked up from germline, CDR1 is SGHAT and CDR2 is FQNNGV. This CDR3 contains 15 residues. Drawing the rest from reference TRBV11-2 and TRBJ1-1, the complete variable domain is EAGVAQSPRYKIIEKRQSVAFWCNPISGHATLYWYQQILGQGPKLLIQFQNNGVVDDSQLPKDRFSAERLKGVDSTLKIQPAKLEDSAVYLCASRRPGGANTEAFFGQGTRLTVV.

V and J are TRBV29-1 and TRBJ2-7; D is tentatively TRBD1 or TRBD2 (5 bases each). Trimming removed 7 bases from V and 6 bases from J, with 19 bases in between. CDR1 and CDR2 (germline): SQVTM, ANQGSEA. The CDR3 is 13 amino acids. The CDR3: CSAGEGTAAEQYF. The CDR3 region has the DNA TGCAGCGCTGGTGAGGGGACGGCTGCCGAGCAGTACTTC.

In this sample, this clonotype turned up many times. The chain uses TRBV28 and TRBJ2-7; 8 positions match TRBD2. The J segment lost 5 bases and the V segment lost 9 bases, leaving 12 bases of the junction unmatched. This CDR3 has 14 residues. Per the germline V gene, CDR1 is MDHEN and CDR2 is SYDVKM. In nucleotides, the CDR3 is TGTGCCAGTCGCCGGGGGGGGAGGGGCGACGAGCAGTACTTC. Residues: CASRRGGRGDEQYF.

This clonotype showed up many times. The V call is TRBV11-2, the J call TRBJ1-4; D is undetermined. Germline CDR1 reads SGHAT; CDR2 reads FQNNGV. The CDR3 is 15 amino acids. Trimming cost V 2 bases and J 0 bases, with 7 bases left between them. The DNA for the CDR3 is TGTGCCAGCAGCTTATGGGGAGCAACTAATGAAAAACTGTTTTTT. Translation gives CASSLWGATNEKLFF.

In its sample, this clonotype was seen many times. J is TRBJ1-5 and V is TRBV12-3 or TRBV12-4, with a weak D call TRBD1 (6 bases). V was pared by 2 bases and J by 4 bases, with 12 bases between. The CDR3 has 15 residues. The CDR3 nucleotides are TGTGCCAGCAGTTTAAGTCAGGGGCGGAATCAGCCCCAGCATTTT. Residues: CASSLSQGRNQPQHF.

The genes are TRBV19 and TRBJ2-5; 8 bases agree with TRBD2. CDR3 length: 14 residues. CDR1 and CDR2 from the germline V gene are LNHDA and SQIVND (reference sequence). V lost 4 bases to trimming and J lost 5 bases; unmatched junction nucleotides: 6. The chain's CDR3 is CASSTREGSETQYF. The CDR3, as DNA: TGTGCCAGTAGTACACGGGAGGGGTCGGAGACCCAGTACTTC.

Many counts were recorded for this clonotype. J is TRBJ2-2 and V is TRBV24-1; 8 positions match TRBD1. Germline V gene sequence: CDR1 KGHDR, CDR2 SFDVKD. The CDR3 sequence is 18 residues long. V gave up 4 bases and J gave up 0 bases; unmatched junction bases: 9. CDR3 amino acids: CATSDGQGPTANTGELFF. DNA for the CDR3: TGTGCCACCAGTGACGGACAGGGCCCGACCGCGAACACCGGGGAGCTGTTTTTT.

The chain has TRBV7-3 and TRBJ2-7; TRBD1 agrees at 8 bases. This CDR3 has 13 residues. Germline CDR1 SGHTA, CDR2 FQGTGA. V trimming: 5 bases; J trimming: 7 bases; junction bases outside the gene matches: 7. The CDR3 here is CASSPAGGCEQYF. The CDR3 nucleotides read TGTGCCAGCAGCCCGGCAGGGGGCTGTGAGCAGTACTTC.

This clonotype came up a few times. The rearrangement links TRBV7-9 to TRBJ1-6, with a weak D call TRBD1 (5 bases). V was cut by 5 bases and J by 3 bases, with 8 bases left in between. This CDR3 contains 14 residues. Germline loops: CDR1 SEHNR, CDR2 FQNEAQ (reference sequence). CDR3 amino acids: CASSRDGYNSPLHF. CDR3 nucleotides: TGTGCCAGCAGCCGGGACGGCTATAATTCACCCCTCCACTTT.

This clonotype was picked up many times. The germline gene is not matched at one end of the junction; a read error may be the cause. The CDR3 region is CASSLGLAGGNEQFF. Written as DNA, the CDR3 is TGTGCCAGCAGCTTAGGACTAGCGGGAGGGAATGAGCAGTTCTTC. The V gene is TRBV5-1, the J gene TRBJ2-1; 15 nucleotides align to TRBD2. From germline, CDR1 is SGHRS and CDR2 YFSETQ. This CDR3 is 15 amino acids long.

The J gene is TRBJ1-5, the V gene TRBV3-1, with D perhaps matching TRBD1 (5 bases). The CDR3 is made up of 16 amino acids. Per the germline V gene, CDR1 is LGHDT and CDR2 is YNNKEL (reference sequence). Trimming left V 4 bases short and J 1 base short, with 14 bases between. The DNA of the CDR3 is TGTGCCAGCAGCCCCACCCCCGGGACGAGCAATCAGCCCCAGCATTTT. This translates into CASSPTPGTSNQPQHF.

This clonotype was detected only a few times. The chain recombines TRBV24-1 with TRBJ2-3, with 10 bases that match TRBD1. The ends lost 4 bases at V and 3 bases at J; junction bases unmatched: 3. The CDR3 is made up of 15 amino acids. Looked up from germline, CDR1 is KGHDR and CDR2 is SFDVKD. The CDR3 nucleotides read TGTGCCACCAGTGAACCGGGACAGGGGACAGATACGCAGTATTTT. Its translation: CATSEPGQGTDTQYF.

This clonotype has more than one count but fewer than ten. This chain links TRBV28 with TRBJ2-3, with D possibly TRBD2 on 6 matching bases. V was trimmed by 1 base and J by 0 bases, leaving 8 bases between them. The CDR3 consists of 15 residues. The germline CDR1 and CDR2 sequences are MDHEN and SYDVKM. The CDR3 coding sequence is TGTGCCAGCAGTTTATTCGGGAGTAGCACAGATACGCAGTATTTT. This sequence encodes CASSLFGSSTDTQYF.

The genes are TRBV7-6 and TRBJ2-6; D is unresolved. The V gene lost 5 bases and the J gene lost 0 bases, with 14 bases spanning the gap. Per the germline V gene, CDR1 is SGHVS and CDR2 is FNYEAQ. This CDR3 is 17 amino acids long. The DNA of the CDR3 is TGTGCCAGCAGCCCCGTATACCCCTCCTCTGGGGCCAACGTCCTGACTTTC. Residues: CASSPVYPSSGANVLTF. Drawing the rest from reference TRBV7-6 and TRBJ2-6, the complete variable domain is GAGVSQSPRYKVTKRGQDVALRCDPISGHVSLYWYRQALGQGPEFLTYFNYEAQQDKSGLPNDRFSAERPEGSISTLTIQRTEQRDSAMYRCASSPVYPSSGANVLTFGAGSRLTVL.

Ten or more counts support this clonotype. The rearrangement uses TRBV5-1 and TRBJ2-2, with TRBD1 identical over 7 bases. With V trimmed by 1 base and J by 5 bases, 5 bases remained unmatched. CDR1 is SGHRS and CDR2 is YFSETQ in the germline V gene. The CDR3 sequence is 15 residues long. This CDR3 is CASSLKPGGTGELFF. In DNA, the CDR3 is TGCGCCAGCAGCTTGAAGCCAGGGGGTACCGGGGAGCTGTTTTTT.

Notes on this clonotype: It may be a read error: a sequence one base away is much more abundant. The CDR3 nucleotides read TGTGCCAGCAGCCTACAGTGGGGGAATGAAAAACTGTTTTTT. It encodes CASSLQWGNEKLFF. The chain carries TRBV3-1 and TRBJ1-4; TRBD1 is a possible D gene (5 bases). From germline, CDR1 is LGHDT and CDR2 YNNKEL (reference sequence). Trimming shortened V by 4 bases and J by 5 bases, and 11 bases separated the two germline ends. The CDR3 covers 14 residues.

The chain combines TRBV29-1 with TRBJ1-3, with 7 nucleotides matching TRBD1. V gave up 6 bases and J gave up 0 bases; unmatched junction bases: 8. Germline V gene data show CDR1 as SQVTM and CDR2 as ANQGSEA. The CDR3 is 15 residues long. This chain's CDR3 is CSVNLGTASGNTIYF. CDR3 nucleotide sequence: TGCAGCGTAAACCTCGGGACAGCCTCTGGAAACACCATATATTTT.

The chain links TRBV28 to TRBJ1-6, with 8 bases matching TRBD1. V shed 7 bases, J shed 9 bases, and the junction held 14 bases outside the gene matches. CDR1 and CDR2 (germline): MDHEN, SYDVKM. This CDR3 contains 16 residues. Written as DNA, the CDR3 is TGTGCCAGCAACTTTCCCGTCCGGACAGGGATTTCACCCCTCCACTTT. Translating gives CASNFPVRTGISPLHF.

This clonotype was seen at least ten times. The chain joins TRBV5-1 to TRBJ2-7; D is possibly TRBD2 (7 bases). Germline values: CDR1 SGHRS, CDR2 YFSETQ. With 5 bases removed from V and 7 bases from J, the gap between germline ends came to 16 bases. The CDR3 has 13 amino acids. The CDR3 nucleotides are TGCGCCAGCAGATCGACGGGGGGCATGGAGCAGTACTTC. It encodes CASRSTGGMEQYF.